One sample yielded the 13 T cell receptor beta chains listed below, sequenced in a study of blood T cell repertoires in COVID-19. The assay was immunoSEQ multiplex PCR, and TCRdb's table has in-frame clones only and misses some. The sample has around 58,000 clones; 85% are singletons. Sequencing was performed on peripheral blood. Receptor source: a human donor in a cohort sampled during active COVID-19.

The rearrangement joins TRBV18 to TRBJ1-2; D possibly corresponds to TRBD1 (5 bases). The CDR3 length is 15 residues. V dropped 3 bases and J dropped 0 bases, with 11 bases sitting between them. The germline gives CDR1 KGHSH, CDR2 LQKENI. The CDR3 sequence: CASSPPTVTNYGYTF. The CDR3, as DNA: TGTGCCAGCTCACCTCCGACAGTTACTAACTATGGCTACACCTTC.

This chain links TRBV4-3 with TRBJ2-2; 9 nucleotides line up with TRBD2. This CDR3 comprises 21 residues. V lost 1 base to trimming and J lost 7 bases; unmatched junction nucleotides: 22. In germline, CDR1 is LGHNA, CDR2 YSLEER. CDR3 in DNA: TGCGCCAGCAGCCAAGCCCAAGCTAGCGGGGTGTTGGGCGTGATTGGCGGGGAGCTGTTTTTT. Translated, it gives CASSQAQASGVLGVIGGELFF.

The chain uses TRBV9 and TRBJ2-2, with 8 bases that match TRBD1. The CDR3 is 16 residues long. Losses at the gene ends were 3 bases for V and 1 base for J; bases not matched to a gene: 5. The V gene's germline CDR1 is SGDLS and CDR2 YYNGEE. The CDR3 loop is CASSGSGGLNTGELFF. In nucleotides, the CDR3 is TGTGCCAGCAGCGGCTCAGGGGGCTTGAACACCGGGGAGCTGTTTTTT.

This chain links TRBV19 with TRBJ2-7; 7 bases align to TRBD1. The CDR3 runs 16 residues. Trimming removed 5 bases from V and 0 bases from J; junction bases left unmatched: 10. The germline V gene encodes CDR1 LNHDA and CDR2 SQIVND (reference sequence). The CDR3 here is CASSRTGSLISYEQYF. Here the CDR3 DNA reads TGTGCCAGTAGTCGGACAGGTTCACTTATCTCCTACGAGCAGTACTTC. The variable domain in full, completed from reference TRBV19 and TRBJ2-7, reads DGGITQSPKYLFRKEGQNVTLSCEQNLNHDAMYWYRQDPGQGLRLIYYSQIVNDFQKGDIAEGYSVSREKKESFPLTVTSAQKNPTAFYLCASSRTGSLISYEQYFGPGTRLTVT.

V usage is TRBV7-2 and J usage is TRBJ1-5; D is ambiguous. With 5 bases removed from V and 0 bases from J, the gap between germline ends came to 11 bases. Germline V gives CDR1 SGHTA, CDR2 FQGNSA. The CDR3 runs to 15 residues. CDR3 DNA sequence: TGTGCCAGCAGCGGTCAGTCTCTTAGCAATCAGCCCCAGCATTTT. Translation gives CASSGQSLSNQPQHF.

This clone showed up just a few times. V is TRBV19 and J is TRBJ1-6, with D tentatively TRBD1 (6 bases). This CDR3 contains 15 residues. Trimming pared 5 bases from V and 7 bases from J, leaving 15 bases between. From germline, CDR1 is LNHDA and CDR2 SQIVND (reference sequence). CDR3 sequence reads: CASSDRRGGNSPLHF. Written as DNA, the CDR3 is TGTGCCAGTAGTGACCGCAGGGGTGGGAATTCACCCCTCCACTTT.

This chain links TRBV30 with TRBJ1-1; tentative D call: TRBD1 (6 bases). V lost 4 bases, J lost 5 bases, and 11 bases lay in between. CDR1 and CDR2 from the germline V gene are GTSNPN and SVGIG (reference sequence). The CDR3 has 12 amino acids. The DNA of the CDR3 is TGTGCCTGGAATCCAGGGGTTACTGAAGCTTTCTTT. Encoded protein: CAWNPGVTEAFF.

This clone has just one count. The chain recombines TRBV30 with TRBJ1-2; weak D call: TRBD1 (6 bases). Per germline, CDR1 GTSNPN and CDR2 SVGIG (reference sequence). CDR3 length: 12 amino acids. V was clipped by 4 bases and J by 2 bases, with 8 bases between them. CDR3 sequence reads: CAWTGVNYGYTF. The CDR3 nucleotides are TGTGCCTGGACAGGGGTAAACTATGGCTACACCTTC.

The V and J genes are TRBV14 and TRBJ1-1; a weak D match, TRBD1 (5 bases). Germline CDR1 is SGHDN and CDR2 is FVKESK. The V gene lost 1 base and the J gene lost 7 bases, with 10 bases spanning the gap. This CDR3 comprises 13 residues. CDR3 amino acids: CASSQGGVSEAFF. The DNA for the CDR3 is TGTGCCAGCAGCCAAGGGGGGGTCAGTGAAGCTTTCTTT.

The chain employs TRBV18 and TRBJ2-7, with 11 bases fitting TRBD2. The CDR3 runs 16 residues. After removal of 3 bases from V and 1 base from J, the junction contained 5 bases not matched to a gene. The germline V gene encodes CDR1 KGHSH and CDR2 LQKENI. In nucleotides, the CDR3 is TGTGCCAGCTCACCCTCTAGCGGGGGGATATCCTACGAGCAGTACTTC. Translating it yields CASSPSSGGISYEQYF.

The V and J genes are TRBV7-3 and TRBJ2-2, with 10 bases fitting TRBD1. V was clipped by 5 bases and J by 6 bases; unmatched bases: 3. This CDR3 spans 14 amino acids. CDR1 SGHTA and CDR2 FQGTGA come from the germline V gene. CDR3 protein: CASSIGQGAGELFF. As DNA, the CDR3 is TGTGCCAGCAGCATAGGACAGGGGGCCGGGGAGCTGTTTTTT.

The chain recombines TRBV10-1 with TRBJ1-1, with D possibly matching TRBD1 (5 bases). V lost 3 bases and J lost 3, with 14 bases in between. This CDR3 region has 15 residues. Germline assignment: CDR1 WNHNN and CDR2 SYGVQD (reference sequence). For the CDR3, the DNA is TGCGCCAGCAGTGACGAGGTAGGGGTGTACACTGAAGCTTTCTTT. This codes for CASSDEVGVYTEAFF.

The chain joins TRBV19 to TRBJ1-2; D unclear. This CDR3 has 15 residues. Germline-derived CDR1 and CDR2 are LNHDA and SQIVND (reference sequence). Trimming left V 2 bases short and J 10 bases short, with 20 bases between. The CDR3 sequence is CASSILGEVGNAYTF. In nucleotides, the CDR3 is TGTGCCAGTAGTATACTTGGGGAGGTTGGAAACGCCTACACCTTC.